This is a list of T cell receptor beta chains from one sample in a study of T cell responses to AZD1222 COVID-19 vaccine. TCRdb's copy holds only in-frame clones and misses some; the assay was immunoSEQ multiplex PCR. The profile covers about 120,000 clones, with 87% appearing a single time and 7.5% taken by the ten largest. The material sequenced was peripheral blood, taken on day 0 of AZD1222 vaccination. These receptors originate from an adult in good health. Both conserved end residues are part of each CDR3. Each record gives: clone size, J gene, D gene, V gene, CDR3 DNA, CDR3 protein. The D gene is left open where the match is weak. Where a row states a size, it is once, few, many or the class of an expanded clone; other rows omit it.

>-|TRBJ1-2|TRBD1|TRBV28
TGTGCCAGCAGTCCGGCCGGGACAGGAGACGGAGGCTACACCTTC
CASSPAGTGDGGYTF
>-|TRBJ2-2|-|TRBV15
TGTGCCACCAGCGGAACCGGGGAGCTGTTTTTT
CATSGTGELFF
>few|TRBJ1-1|-|TRBV11-3
TGTGCCAGCAGCTCCCGTGGGGGGATGAACACTGAAGCTTTCTTT
CASSSRGGMNTEAFF
>-|TRBJ1-2|-|TRBV15
TGTGCCACCAGCAGAGAGAGGACAGCGAACTATGGCTACACCTTC
CATSRERTANYGYTF
>-|TRBJ1-6|-|TRBV15
TGTGCCACCAGCGCCAGGGTGGGGAATTCACCCCTCCACTTT
CATSARVGNSPLHF
>-|TRBJ1-2|-|TRBV5-1
TGCGCCAGCAGCTTGGCCCCAGGGAATGGCTACACCTTC
CASSLAPGNGYTF
>-|TRBJ1-1|-|TRBV19
TGTGCCAGTAGTATAGGTGGAAACACTGAAGCTTTCTTT
CASSIGGNTEAFF
>-|TRBJ2-4|-|TRBV7-3
TGTGCCAGCAGCTTAAGTAATCCGTCAGACATTCAGTACTTC
CASSLSNPSDIQYF
>-|TRBJ1-2|-|TRBV30
TGTGCCTGGAGTCCATTTGACCGGTATGGCTACACCTTC
CAWSPFDRYGYTF
>once|TRBJ1-5|TRBD1|TRBV6-5
TGTGCCAGCACCTTTGGACAGGGTGGTACTCAGCCCCAGCATTTT
CASTFGQGGTQPQHF
>-|TRBJ2-7|-|TRBV10-3
TGTGCCATCCGAGGACAGAGCTACGAGCAGTACTTC
CAIRGQSYEQYF
>few|TRBJ2-7|TRBD1|TRBV25-1
TGTGCCAGCAGTGAGGACAGGGGTTGGGCGCAGTACTTC
CASSEDRGWAQYF
>-|TRBJ1-3|-|TRBV7-6
TGTGCCAGCAGCTCCAACTCAGCGAACTCTGGAAACACCATATATTTT
CASSSNSANSGNTIYF
>-|TRBJ2-5|-|TRBV29-1
TGCAGCGTTTTCCTCCGGGGCCAAGAGACCCAGTACTTC
CSVFLRGQETQYF
>once|TRBJ1-2|-|TRBV2
TGTGCCAGCAGTGAACCGACGGATCGGCGTGGCTATGGCTACACCTTC
CASSEPTDRRGYGYTF
>few|TRBJ1-5|-|TRBV4-1
TGCGCCAGCAGCCAAGATACGCGGAGCAATCAGCCCCAGCATTTT
CASSQDTRSNQPQHF
>-|TRBJ2-1|TRBD1|TRBV28
TGTGCCAGCAGGTATTACAGGGGGAATGGATACAATGAGCAGTTCTTC
CASRYYRGNGYNEQFF
>-|TRBJ1-2|-|TRBV9
TGTGCCAGCAGCGTAGATCCAGAGTCATATGGCTACACCTTC
CASSVDPESYGYTF
>-|TRBJ2-7|-|TRBV6-5
TGTGCCAGCAGTTACTCCCTCCAGCGGGCCACCTACGAGCAGTACTTC
CASSYSLQRATYEQYF
>-|TRBJ1-2|-|TRBV27
TGTGCCAGCAGTTTCGAGGGGAACCGGGGCTACACCTTC
CASSFEGNRGYTF
>-|TRBJ2-1|-|TRBV28
TGTGCCAGCAGTTTAGGTCAGCCGGGGAGTACTAAGAATGAGCAGTTCTTC
CASSLGQPGSTKNEQFF
>-|TRBJ2-2|-|TRBV6-5
TGTGCCAGCAGCCCAGCCGCGGGGTACACCGGGGAGCTGTTTTTT
CASSPAAGYTGELFF
>-|TRBJ2-7|-|TRBV5-1
TGCGCCAGCAGCTTGGAAAAAGGTAGTTACGAGCAGTACTTC
CASSLEKGSYEQYF
>-|TRBJ1-6|-|TRBV7-9
TGTGCCAGCAGCTGGGGGCCGAATTCACCCCTCCACTTT
CASSWGPNSPLHF
>-|TRBJ1-1|-|TRBV7-3
TGTGCCAGCAGCCTCGGGACGACCACTGAAGCTTTCTTT
CASSLGTTTEAFF
>-|TRBJ1-6|-|TRBV19
TGTGCCAGTAACACGGCCACAGGGAGCAATTCACCCCTCCACTTT
CASNTATGSNSPLHF
>once|TRBJ2-1|-|TRBV11-2
TGTGCCAGCAGGGATTGGAGGTCCTACAATGAGCAGTTCTTC
CASRDWRSYNEQFF
>-|TRBJ1-6|-|TRBV9
TGTGCCAGCAGCTCGTCCCAGGGTTCACCCCTCCACTTT
CASSSSQGSPLHF
>few|TRBJ1-2|-|TRBV12-3/TRBV12-4
TGTGCCAGCGAGGGGAACTATGGCTACACCTTC
CASEGNYGYTF
>-|TRBJ1-5|-|TRBV20-1
TGCAGTGCTGACGTAAACGAGGCCCAGCATTTT
CSADVNEAQHF
>-|TRBJ1-5|-|TRBV28
TGTGCCAGCAGTCTCTCATGGAGCAATCAGCCCCAGCATTTT
CASSLSWSNQPQHF
>-|TRBJ1-2|-|TRBV30
TGTGCCTGGAGTGACGACTCCGGCTATGGCTACACCTTC
CAWSDDSGYGYTF
>few|TRBJ2-6|-|TRBV6-5
TGTGCCAACGGGGATCTCTCCTCTGGGGCCAACGTCCTGACTTTC
CANGDLSSGANVLTF
>once|TRBJ1-4|TRBD1|TRBV2
TGTGCCAGCAGTGCGAGACAGGGAGGGAATGAAAAACTGTTTTTT
CASSARQGGNEKLFF
>-|TRBJ1-5|TRBD1|TRBV7-8
TGTGCCAGCAGCTTATGGGACAGGGATTATAGCAATCAGCCCCAGCATTTT
CASSLWDRDYSNQPQHF
>-|TRBJ2-2|TRBD2|TRBV5-1
TGCGCCAGCAGCTTGATGGGGACTAGCGGCAGAGGACTGTTAAACACCGGGGAGCTGTTTTTT
CASSLMGTSGRGLLNTGELFF
>-|TRBJ1-5|-|TRBV5-1
TGCGCCAGCAGCCCTGGCGGGGTAAATCAGCCCCAGCATTTT
CASSPGGVNQPQHF
>-|TRBJ2-3|-|TRBV5-1
TGCGCCAGCAGCGGGATAAGCACAGATACGCAGTATTTT
CASSGISTDTQYF
>-|TRBJ1-6|-|TRBV7-2
TGTGCCAGCAGGCCGAGAGGGCCTTCACCCCTCCACTTT
CASRPRGPSPLHF
>-|TRBJ2-2|TRBD2|TRBV6-1
TGTGCCAGCAGTGAGAGGACTAGCGGGGGCTTCACCGGGGAGCTGTTTTTT
CASSERTSGGFTGELFF
>once|TRBJ1-1|-|TRBV6-5
TGTGCCAGCAGTTACACCTCGAACACTGAAGCTTTCTTT
CASSYTSNTEAFF
>-|TRBJ2-7|TRBD2|TRBV11-2
TGTGCCAGCAGCTTAGCCCGGGGGGGACTCTACGAGCAGTACTTC
CASSLARGGLYEQYF
>-|TRBJ1-2|TRBD1|TRBV4-2
TGTGCCAGCAGCCAAGATAGAGGACAGGGGGCGGGCGGCTACACCTTC
CASSQDRGQGAGGYTF
>-|TRBJ1-2|-|TRBV4-1
TGCGCCAGCAGCCAAGAGGAGGCAACTAACTATGGCTACACCTTC
CASSQEEATNYGYTF
>-|TRBJ2-2|TRBD2|TRBV5-1
TGCGCCAGCAGCAACCGACTAGCGGGGGGCCTCGGCACCGGGGAGCTGTTTTTT
CASSNRLAGGLGTGELFF
>-|TRBJ2-7|-|TRBV28
TGTGCCAGCAGTTTTAGACAGGTCCCCTACGAGCAGTACTTC
CASSFRQVPYEQYF
>-|TRBJ1-3|-|TRBV14
TGTGCCAGCAGCCCGCCAGGGGTTTCCGGAAACACCATATATTTT
CASSPPGVSGNTIYF
>few|TRBJ2-5|TRBD1|TRBV28
TGTGCCAGCAGTTTAAATACAGGGGGCCGAGAGACCCAGTACTTC
CASSLNTGGRETQYF
>-|TRBJ1-3|-|TRBV10-3
TGTGCCATCAGTGAGTCTGGCCGGGGGACCTCTGGAAACACCATATATTTT
CAISESGRGTSGNTIYF
>-|TRBJ2-5|-|TRBV7-6
TGTGCCAGCAGCTTAGCCCAGGGGAGGCGGTTTCGAGAGACCCAGTACTTC
CASSLAQGRRFRETQYF